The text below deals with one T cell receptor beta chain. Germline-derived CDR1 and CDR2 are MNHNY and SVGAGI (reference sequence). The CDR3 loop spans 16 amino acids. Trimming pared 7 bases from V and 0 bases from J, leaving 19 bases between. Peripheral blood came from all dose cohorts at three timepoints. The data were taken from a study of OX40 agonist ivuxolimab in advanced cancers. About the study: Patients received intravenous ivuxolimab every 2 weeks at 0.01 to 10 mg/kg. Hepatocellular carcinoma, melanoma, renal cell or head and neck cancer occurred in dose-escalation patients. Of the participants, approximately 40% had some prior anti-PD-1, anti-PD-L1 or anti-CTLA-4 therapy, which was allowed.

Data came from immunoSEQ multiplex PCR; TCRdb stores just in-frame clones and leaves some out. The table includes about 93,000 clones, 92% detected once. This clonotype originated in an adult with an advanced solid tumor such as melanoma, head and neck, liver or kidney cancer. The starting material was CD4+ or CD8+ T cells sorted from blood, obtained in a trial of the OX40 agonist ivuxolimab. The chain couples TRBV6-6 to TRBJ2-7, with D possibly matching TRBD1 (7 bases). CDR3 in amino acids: CASNPTSRGYSYEQYF. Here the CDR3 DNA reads TGTGCCAGCAACCCCACTAGCAGGGGGTACTCCTACGAGCAGTACTTC.